The 24 T cell receptor beta chains below were found in one sample sequenced in a study of sequential checkpoint blockade in melanoma. Data came from immunoSEQ multiplex PCR; TCRdb stores just in-frame clones and leaves some out. The sample includes 3,000 to 4,500 clones, roughly 25% seen only once; the top ten take roughly 25%. Sample treatment: randomized to nivolumab then ipilimumab (arm A) or the reverse (arm B). This specimen was tumor tissue (inferred from file names), taken from a patient given nivolumab and ipilimumab in sequence. The receptors here all came from a human donor with melanoma.

This clone ranks as medium-sized. The gene calls are TRBV4-1 and TRBJ1-1; D remains ambiguous. The germline gives CDR1 MGHRA, CDR2 YSYEKL. The CDR3 sequence is 14 residues long. The V and J ends lost 4 bases and 3 bases respectively, with 12 bases between them. This CDR3 reads CASSLADGYTEAFF. The CDR3 nucleotides are TGCGCCAGCAGCCTAGCTGACGGTTACACTGAAGCTTTCTTT.

The table lists this clone with a few counts. This chain joins TRBV6-8 and TRBJ2-3; D perhaps matches TRBD1 (7 bases). Per the germline V gene, CDR1 is MNHGY and CDR2 is SAAAGT. The CDR3 has 12 residues. Trimming took off 5 bases at V and 11 bases at J, with 14 bases between the two ends. Written as DNA, the CDR3 is TGTGCCAGCAGTCAAAGACAGGGAGGGCAGTATTTT. Translating it yields CASSQRQGGQYF.

Only a few counts were recorded for this clone. This sequence joins TRBV25-1 and TRBJ2-5; 10 nucleotides line up with TRBD1. Germline-derived CDR1 and CDR2 are MGHDK and SYGVNS. CDR3 size: 16 residues. Trimming at V came to 4 bases and at J to 4 bases, leaving 9 bases not matched to a gene. CDR3 nucleotide sequence: TGTGCCAGCAGTGGACACGGGACAGGGGTCACAGAGACCCAGTACTTC. The encoded protein is CASSGHGTGVTETQYF.

The chain joins TRBV5-1 to TRBJ2-7; TRBD1 matches 8 bases. This CDR3 region has 15 residues. With V trimmed by 5 bases and J by 3 bases, 10 bases remained unmatched. Germline lookup yields CDR1 SGHRS and CDR2 YFSETQ. The CDR3 here is CASRLTGVDGYEQYF. The CDR3 DNA sequence: TGCGCCAGCAGATTGACAGGGGTAGATGGCTACGAGCAGTACTTC.

Only one count was recorded for this clone. DNA of the CDR3: TGTGCCAGTAGTATATCTCGGGGAAACTATGGCTACACCTTC. It is translated as CASSISRGNYGYTF. V usage is TRBV19 and J usage is TRBJ1-2, with D uncertain. Germline V CDR1 and CDR2: LNHDA, SQIVND (reference sequence). This CDR3 region has 14 residues. V was clipped by 2 bases and J by 2 bases, with 9 bases between them.

This clone was found a few times. This chain connects TRBV11-3 to TRBJ2-3; 10 bases are a match to TRBD2. There are 15 residues in the CDR3. V lost 6 bases and J lost 3; bases outside the gene matches: 6. Per germline, CDR1 SGHNT and CDR2 YENEEA. As DNA, the CDR3 is TGTGCCAGCAGACCGAGCGGGAGGGGGACAGATACGCAGTATTTT. Translated, it gives CASRPSGRGTDTQYF.

V is TRBV6-8 and J is TRBJ1-2, with D uncertain. Germline V gene sequence: CDR1 MNHGY, CDR2 SAAAGT. The CDR3 has 15 residues. V lost 5 bases and J 4 bases, leaving 17 bases between the germline ends. The CDR3 spells CASSAPADLSYGYTF. The CDR3 DNA sequence: TGTGCCAGCAGTGCGCCCGCGGATCTCTCCTATGGCTACACCTTC.

This chain uses TRBV28 with TRBJ1-4, with TRBD1 matching 8 bases. This CDR3 contains 15 residues. Germline V gene sequence: CDR1 MDHEN, CDR2 SYDVKM. V was clipped by 5 bases and J by 7 bases; unmatched bases: 9. The DNA for the CDR3 is TGTGCCAGCAGTCCCTACAGGGGGATTGGTGAAAAACTGTTTTTT. Translating gives CASSPYRGIGEKLFF.

Ten or more counts support this clone. The genes are TRBV11-3 and TRBJ2-2, with D possibly being TRBD2 (6 bases). The V and J ends lost 5 bases and 2 bases respectively, with 12 bases between them. The CDR3 consists of 15 residues. Germline CDR1 SGHNT, CDR2 YENEEA. CDR3 sequence: CASSRGLLNTGELFF. CDR3 nucleotides: TGTGCCAGCAGCCGGGGACTGCTAAACACCGGGGAGCTGTTTTTT.

At least ten counts were recorded for this clone. The rearrangement uses TRBV11-3 and TRBJ2-7, with a tentative D call TRBD1 (6 bases). The germline V gene encodes CDR1 SGHNT and CDR2 YENEEA. The CDR3 consists of 14 residues. Trimming shortened V by 3 bases and J by 2 bases, and 11 bases separated the two germline ends. The CDR3 protein is CASSFSGTTYEQYF. As DNA, the CDR3 is TGTGCCAGCAGCTTTTCCGGGACAACCTACGAGCAGTACTTC.

This clone was seen repeatedly, ten times or more. The chain employs TRBV11-3 and TRBJ2-2; D might be TRBD1 (6 bases). Trimming pared 4 bases from V and 4 bases from J, leaving 13 bases between. The CDR3 extends over 15 amino acids. Germline V gene lookup returns CDR1 SGHNT and CDR2 YENEEA. This CDR3 reads CASSSQPDSTGELFF. In DNA, the CDR3 is TGTGCCAGCAGCTCGCAACCGGACAGCACCGGGGAGCTGTTTTTT.

The table lists this clone with a few counts. This chain joins TRBV7-7 and TRBJ1-2; D is unresolved. The CDR3 length is 14 residues. Between the trimmed V and J ends, which lost 5 bases and 5 bases, there was a span of 15 bases. From germline, CDR1 is SSHAT and CDR2 FNYEAQ (reference sequence). CDR3 residues: CASSPSLGIYGYTF. The CDR3 DNA sequence: TGTGCCAGCAGCCCATCGCTAGGGATTTATGGCTACACCTTC. The full variable domain, with the rest looked up from reference TRBV7-7 and TRBJ1-2, is GAGVSQSPRYKVTKRGQDVTLRCDPISSHATLYWYQQALGQGPEFLTYFNYEAQPDKSGLPSDRFSAERPEGSISTLTIQRTEQRDSAMYRCASSPSLGIYGYTFGSGTRLTVV.

This clone has more than one count but fewer than ten. The V gene is TRBV10-2, the J gene TRBJ2-1; tentative D call: TRBD1 (5 bases). Germline CDR1 WSHSY, CDR2 SAAADI. The germline V and J ends were trimmed by 6 bases and 10 bases, with 22 bases remaining between them. The CDR3 is made up of 15 amino acids. The CDR3 loop reads CASSATAHAPGEQFF. The DNA of the CDR3 is TGCGCCAGCAGCGCAACCGCTCACGCCCCAGGGGAGCAGTTCTTC.

In this sample, this clone is medium-sized (0.01 to 0.1%). The chain employs TRBV6-8 and TRBJ1-2, with 8 positions matching TRBD1. V trimming: 7 bases; J trimming: 6 bases; junction bases outside the gene matches: 13. From germline, CDR1 is MNHGY and CDR2 SAAAGT. The CDR3 runs 15 residues. CDR3 residues: CASKLSGRGQNGYTF. CDR3 DNA: TGTGCCAGCAAACTATCAGGCAGGGGGCAGAATGGCTACACCTTC.

This clone showed up just once. The chain joins TRBV10-2 to TRBJ2-3; 10 positions match TRBD1. Germline CDR1 WSHSY, CDR2 SAAADI. The CDR3 totals 15 residues. V lost 6 bases, J lost 7 bases, and 10 bases stayed unmatched. CDR3 amino acids: CASRKTGTGDHTQYF. The DNA of the CDR3 is TGCGCCAGCAGGAAAACCGGGACAGGGGATCATACGCAGTATTTT.

This clone was observed many times. The chain has TRBV11-3 and TRBJ1-5; D remains ambiguous. The V gene's germline CDR1 is SGHNT and CDR2 YENEEA. The CDR3 has 16 amino acids. The ends were cut back, 1 base at V and 6 bases at J, with 16 bases in the middle. CDR3: CASSLGRATVGQPQHF. The CDR3 coding sequence is TGTGCCAGCAGCTTAGGACGGGCGACGGTGGGTCAGCCCCAGCATTTT. Full variable domain (rest looked up from reference TRBV11-3 and TRBJ1-5): EAGVVQSPRYKIIEKKQPVAFWCNPISGHNTLYWYLQNLGQGPELLIRYENEEAVDDSQLPKDRFSAERLKGVDSTLKIQPAELGDSAVYLCASSLGRATVGQPQHFGDGTRLSIL.

This chain joins TRBV5-1 and TRBJ2-6; D unclear. Germline V CDR1 and CDR2: SGHRS, YFSETQ. Between the trimmed V and J ends, which lost 4 bases and 2 bases, there was a span of 7 bases. The CDR3 spans 14 residues. The CDR3 region is CASSGVAGANVLTF. DNA for the CDR3: TGCGCCAGCAGCGGTGTTGCTGGGGCCAACGTCCTGACTTTC.

This clone has at least ten counts. The chain is built from TRBV11-3 and TRBJ2-7; TRBD1 agrees at 9 bases. The CDR3 contains 15 residues. V trimming: 3 bases; J trimming: 4 bases; junction bases outside the gene matches: 7. Germline CDR1 is SGHNT and CDR2 is YENEEA. In DNA form, the CDR3 reads TGTGCCAGCAGCTTCCCGGGACAGGGCCAGTACGAGCAGTACTTC. This codes for CASSFPGQGQYEQYF. Full variable domain (rest looked up from reference TRBV11-3 and TRBJ2-7): EAGVVQSPRYKIIEKKQPVAFWCNPISGHNTLYWYLQNLGQGPELLIRYENEEAVDDSQLPKDRFSAERLKGVDSTLKIQPAELGDSAVYLCASSFPGQGQYEQYFGPGTRLTVT.

This clone was detected many times. The chain couples TRBV23-1 to TRBJ1-2; TRBD1 is a possible D gene (5 bases). TRBV23-1 is classed as an ORF, of uncertain function. This CDR3 has 13 residues. Trimming shortened V by 6 bases and J by 4 bases, and 12 bases separated the two germline ends. The chain's CDR3 is CASSGGGFYGYTF. CDR3 DNA: TGCGCCAGCAGCGGGGGAGGTTTCTATGGCTACACCTTC.

V is TRBV6-8 and J is TRBJ2-2, with D tentatively TRBD1 or TRBD2 (6 bases each). In germline, CDR1 is MNHGY, CDR2 SAAAGT. The CDR3 runs to 14 residues. V was trimmed by 7 bases and J by 2 bases, leaving 11 bases between them. The chain's CDR3 is CASTGGANTGELFF. The CDR3 DNA reads TGTGCCAGCACCGGGGGCGCAAACACCGGGGAGCTGTTTTTT.

The chain recombines TRBV29-1 with TRBJ1-1, with unresolved D. CDR1 is SQVTM, CDR2 ANQGSEA, per germline. The CDR3 totals 12 residues. Trimming stripped 3 bases from V and 7 bases from J, with 12 bases between. Here the CDR3 reads CSVELRVNEAFF. The CDR3 DNA reads TGCAGCGTTGAGTTGCGGGTGAATGAAGCTTTCTTT.

There are many counts of this clone. The chain employs TRBV11-3 and TRBJ1-1; maybe TRBD1 (5 bases). CDR3 length: 16 amino acids. Deletions cut 5 bases from V and 0 bases from J, with 16 bases between. CDR1 is SGHNT, CDR2 YENEEA, per germline. CDR3 sequence: CASSPGGTRLNTEAFF. The CDR3 nucleotides read TGTGCCAGCAGCCCCGGGGGGACGAGATTGAACACTGAAGCTTTCTTT. Together with reference TRBV11-3 and TRBJ1-1, the CDR3 gives the full variable domain: EAGVVQSPRYKIIEKKQPVAFWCNPISGHNTLYWYLQNLGQGPELLIRYENEEAVDDSQLPKDRFSAERLKGVDSTLKIQPAELGDSAVYLCASSPGGTRLNTEAFFGQGTRLTVV.

This clone has just a few counts. The chain has TRBV6-8 and TRBJ1-1; D is unclear. Germline CDR1 MNHGY, CDR2 SAAAGT. The V end lost 1 base, the J end lost 1 base, and 4 bases lay between the germline ends. The CDR3 consists of 13 residues. The CDR3 nucleotides are TGTGCCAGCAGTTACTGGCAGAACACTGAAGCTTTCTTT. Protein sequence: CASSYWQNTEAFF.

This clone was recorded at least ten times. The chain carries TRBV11-3 and TRBJ2-5; 7 nucleotides align to TRBD2. Trimming cost V 5 bases and J 7 bases; bases outside gene matches: 10. Germline V gives CDR1 SGHNT, CDR2 YENEEA. This CDR3 is built from 14 residues. CDR3 sequence (DNA): TGTGCCAGCAGCCCAGACCTAGCGGAGGTGACCCAGTACTTC. Translated, it gives CASSPDLAEVTQYF. The full variable domain, with the rest looked up from reference TRBV11-3 and TRBJ2-5, is EAGVVQSPRYKIIEKKQPVAFWCNPISGHNTLYWYLQNLGQGPELLIRYENEEAVDDSQLPKDRFSAERLKGVDSTLKIQPAELGDSAVYLCASSPDLAEVTQYFGPGTRLLVL.